The clone carrying this T cell receptor beta chain occurred a few times. This record belongs to a study of cytotoxic CD8 clonotypes in ibrutinib-treated CLL. Study summary: Sequenced samples delivered averages of 255,043 productive templates and 80,000 to 100,000 productive rearrangements.

Germline V gene sequence: CDR1 SGHVS, CDR2 FQNEAQ. The CDR3 extends over 15 amino acids. With 5 bases clipped from V and 6 bases from J, the junction kept 7 bases outside the gene matches. Sequenced by immunoSEQ multiplex PCR; TCRdb stores in-frame clones only, minus some. The sample gives more than 300,000 clones, around four fifths of which show up once; 6.5% to 8.5% is in the top ten. Cryopreserved PBMCs provided about 2 micrograms of genomic DNA for the TCR beta libraries. The clonotype originates from a human donor with chronic lymphocytic leukemia. The sequenced sample was PBMCs, obtained before ibrutinib treatment. The rearrangement joins TRBV7-8 to TRBJ2-7; the match to TRBD2 covers 13 bases. CDR3 in amino acids: CASSATSGRALEQYF. In DNA form, the CDR3 reads TGTGCCAGCAGCGCAACTAGCGGGAGGGCCCTCGAGCAGTACTTC.